The 28 T cell receptor beta chains presented below share a single source sample, sequenced in a study of blood T cell repertoires in COVID-19 (dated by TCRdb to the early 2020s). The protocol used for the library was the immunoSEQ multiplex PCR assay. What TCRdb holds here is the immuneACCESS table cut down to in-frame rearrangements. Part of the clones is not present; checked against another copy, under half of the missing clones reflect an unresolved V gene, and the others are unexplained. A total of tens of thousands of clones appear in this sample, roughly 87% of them only once. In total, the top ten clones hold over 1.5% of the sample. The sample was peripheral blood. Receptor source: a man in his sixties with acute or convalescent COVID-19.

The J gene is TRBJ2-3, the V gene TRBV2, with TRBD2 identical over 9 bases. V was clipped by 5 bases and J by 2 bases; unmatched bases: 11. This CDR3 contains 17 residues. CDR1 is SNHLY and CDR2 is FYNNEI in the germline V gene. The CDR3 bases are TGTGCCAGCAGTTCTAGGATGACTAGCGGATTCACAGATACGCAGTATTTT. This sequence encodes CASSSRMTSGFTDTQYF.

The chain is built from TRBV6-2 or TRBV6-3 and TRBJ2-3, with D tentatively TRBD1 (5 bases). Trimming pared 2 bases from V and 3 bases from J, leaving 9 bases between. This CDR3 spans 14 amino acids. CDR1 and CDR2 (germline): MNHEY, SVGEGT. DNA of the CDR3: TGTGCCAGCAGTTACACAGGCCTTACAGATACGCAGTATTTT. Encoded protein: CASSYTGLTDTQYF.

V gene TRBV6-1 combines with J gene TRBJ1-4; D is possibly TRBD1 (5 bases). This CDR3 spans 16 amino acids. Between the trimmed V and J ends, which lost 1 base and 8 bases, there was a span of 17 bases. Germline CDR1 reads MNHNS; CDR2 reads SASEGT. CDR3: CASSEEGRGIGEKLFF. Here the CDR3 DNA reads TGTGCCAGCAGTGAAGAGGGGCGGGGAATTGGGGAAAAACTGTTTTTT.

V usage is TRBV6-1 and J usage is TRBJ1-1; possible D gene TRBD1, 6 bases. CDR1 and CDR2 (germline): MNHNS, SASEGT. This CDR3 region has 15 residues. The ends were cut back, 1 base at V and 2 bases at J, with 11 bases in the middle. CDR3 bases: TGTGCCAGCAGTGAAGGGAGAGGGGGAAACACTGAAGCTTTCTTT. It specifies CASSEGRGGNTEAFF.

The rearrangement joins TRBV19 to TRBJ2-3; TRBD1 matches 7 bases. Germline V gene lookup returns CDR1 LNHDA and CDR2 SQIVND (reference sequence). This CDR3 has 16 amino acids. Trimming took 5 bases from V and 0 from J; bases not matched to a gene: 8. CDR3 nucleotides: TGTGCCAGTAGTGAACAGGGGAGAGGTAGCACAGATACGCAGTATTTT. This sequence encodes CASSEQGRGSTDTQYF. Together with reference TRBV19 and TRBJ2-3, the CDR3 gives the full variable domain: DGGITQSPKYLFRKEGQNVTLSCEQNLNHDAMYWYRQDPGQGLRLIYYSQIVNDFQKGDIAEGYSVSREKKESFPLTVTSAQKNPTAFYLCASSEQGRGSTDTQYFGPGTRLTVL.

This clone was detected once. This chain connects TRBV27 to TRBJ1-2, with 7 bases fitting TRBD1. Trimming cost V 3 bases and J 4 bases; bases outside gene matches: 5. Germline CDR1 reads MNHEY; CDR2 reads SMNVEV (reference sequence). This CDR3 comprises 14 residues. The CDR3 protein is CASSLRGGGYGYTF. The DNA for the CDR3 is TGTGCCAGCAGTTTGAGAGGGGGCGGCTATGGCTACACCTTC.

This clone was seen a single time. The chain recombines TRBV2 with TRBJ1-5; 7 bases map to TRBD1. Germline V gene data show CDR1 as SNHLY and CDR2 as FYNNEI. This CDR3 has 16 residues. Unmatched junction bases numbered 7, after V lost 2 bases and J lost 3 bases. CDR3 in DNA: TGTGCCAGCAGTGAACGAGGCAGGGGGGCCAATCAGCCCCAGCATTTT. Translating gives CASSERGRGANQPQHF.

The chain joins TRBV5-4 to TRBJ2-2; D is perhaps TRBD1 (6 bases). V was trimmed by 5 bases and J by 4 bases, leaving 18 bases between them. The CDR3 covers 16 residues. Germline CDR1 and CDR2: SGHNT and YYREEE (reference sequence). The CDR3 loop reads CASSWAYRDATGELFF. The CDR3 DNA follows: TGTGCCAGCAGTTGGGCCTACAGGGATGCCACCGGGGAGCTGTTTTTT.

The CDR3 sequence is CASTQDMNYGYTF. In DNA form, the CDR3 reads TGTGCCAGCACCCAAGACATGAACTATGGCTACACCTTC. The J gene is TRBJ1-2, the V gene TRBV6-5; D not certain. The CDR3 consists of 13 residues. Germline V gene data show CDR1 as MNHEY and CDR2 as SVGAGI. The germline V and J ends were trimmed by 7 bases and 2 bases, with 11 bases remaining between them.

This sequence joins TRBV9 and TRBJ2-2, with TRBD2 as a possible D gene (6 bases). This CDR3 spans 13 amino acids. Germline V lookup: CDR1 SGDLS, CDR2 YYNGEE. V was shortened by 5 bases and J by 4 bases, with 9 bases between the two germline ends. The CDR3 reads CASSPSATGELFF. For the CDR3, the DNA is TGTGCCAGCAGTCCTAGCGCCACCGGGGAGCTGTTTTTT.

The chain is built from TRBV6-1 and TRBJ2-5, with a possible D match to TRBD2 (6 bases). In germline, CDR1 is MNHNS, CDR2 SASEGT. This CDR3 region has 15 residues. Between the trimmed V and J ends, which lost 2 bases and 4 bases, there was a span of 14 bases. CDR3 amino acids: CASSEYGRLGETQYF. In DNA form, the CDR3 reads TGTGCCAGCAGTGAATATGGGAGGCTGGGAGAGACCCAGTACTTC.

V usage is TRBV10-2 and J usage is TRBJ2-7, with 7 bases matching TRBD2. The germline V gene encodes CDR1 WSHSY and CDR2 SAAADI. V shed 6 bases and J 8 bases; nucleotides not matched to a gene: 10. The CDR3 has 13 amino acids. The CDR3 DNA sequence: TGCGCCAGCAGCGCCGGTGGCGGGGGAAAGCAGTACTTC. This codes for CASSAGGGGKQYF.

The rearrangement uses TRBV5-1 and TRBJ1-1; a weak D match, TRBD1 (5 bases). CDR1 SGHRS and CDR2 YFSETQ come from the germline V gene. Trimming pared 3 bases from V and 1 base from J, leaving 13 bases between. The CDR3 is made up of 15 amino acids. CDR3 loop: CASSSDPQGNTEAFF. The CDR3 DNA is TGCGCCAGCAGCTCCGATCCGCAGGGGAACACTGAAGCTTTCTTT.

This chain connects TRBV10-3 to TRBJ1-2; 7 bases line up with TRBD1. CDR3 size: 14 residues. CDR1 and CDR2 (germline): ENHRY, SYGVKD. The ends lost 6 bases at V and 0 bases at J; junction bases unmatched: 4. The CDR3 nucleotides read TGTGCCATCAGACGACAGGGTTCTAACTATGGCTACACCTTC. This gives the protein CAIRRQGSNYGYTF.

V usage is TRBV3-1 (or the pseudogene TRBV3-2) and J usage is TRBJ2-7, with a weak D call TRBD2 (5 bases). There are 15 residues in the CDR3. The V gene lost 0 bases and the J gene lost 4 bases, with 13 bases spanning the gap. Germline CDR1 is LGHDT and CDR2 is YNNKEL (reference sequence). CDR3: CASSQDVGGDYEQYF. As DNA, the CDR3 is TGTGCCAGCAGCCAAGATGTAGGAGGAGATTACGAGCAGTACTTC.

The chain combines TRBV3-1 (or the pseudogene TRBV3-2) with TRBJ2-2, with 11 bases matching TRBD1. From germline, CDR1 is LGHDT and CDR2 YNNKEL (reference sequence). V gave up 0 bases and J gave up 5 bases; unmatched junction bases: 5. CDR3 length: 17 amino acids. The CDR3 region has the DNA TGTGCCAGCAGCCAAGAGCGGGACAGGGGGAGGACCGGGGAGCTGTTTTTT. This encodes CASSQERDRGRTGELFF.

In its sample, this clone was seen a few times. V usage is TRBV19 and J usage is TRBJ1-2, with D perhaps matching TRBD1 (5 bases). The CDR3 spans 13 residues. V was shortened by 10 bases and J by 3 bases, with 15 bases between the two germline ends. Germline CDR1 is LNHDA and CDR2 is SQIVND (reference sequence). CDR3 loop: CATGAPGDYGYTF. CDR3 in DNA: TGTGCCACTGGGGCCCCGGGGGACTATGGCTACACCTTC. The variable domain in full, with the rest retrieved from reference TRBV19 and TRBJ1-2, is DGGITQSPKYLFRKEGQNVTLSCEQNLNHDAMYWYRQDPGQGLRLIYYSQIVNDFQKGDIAEGYSVSREKKESFPLTVTSAQKNPTAFYLCATGAPGDYGYTFGSGTRLTVV.

This rearrangement joins TRBV6-1 to TRBJ1-2; 9 positions match TRBD1. Trimming at V came to 2 bases and at J to 4 bases, leaving 11 bases not matched to a gene. The V gene's germline CDR1 is MNHNS and CDR2 SASEGT. There are 17 residues in the CDR3. Written as DNA, the CDR3 is TGTGCCAGCAGTGAATTTCTCTCCGGGACAGGGTCCTATGGCTACACCTTC. Amino acids: CASSEFLSGTGSYGYTF.

This clone was seen once. The CDR3 sequence: CASSYSLAGPDTQYF. The CDR3, as DNA: TGTGCCAGCAGTTACTCGCTAGCGGGGCCAGATACGCAGTATTTT. The gene calls are TRBV6-5 and TRBJ2-3, with TRBD2 matching 9 bases. Germline loops: CDR1 MNHEY, CDR2 SVGAGI. The V gene end was trimmed by 0 bases and the J gene end by 4 bases; junction bases not matched to a gene: 2. The length of the CDR3 is 15 residues.

CDR3 amino acids: CASSRDRGSNQPQHF. The CDR3 coding sequence is TGTGCCAGCAGTAGAGACAGGGGTAGCAATCAGCCCCAGCATTTT. This sequence joins TRBV6-5 and TRBJ1-5; TRBD1 matches 8 bases. From germline, CDR1 is MNHEY and CDR2 SVGAGI. J lost 0 bases, V lost 5 bases, and 3 bases had no gene match. The length of the CDR3 is 15 residues.

This CDR3 is CASSEKGRGQGVDTQYF. In nucleotides, the CDR3 is TGTGCCAGCAGTGAGAAGGGGCGGGGACAGGGTGTAGATACGCAGTATTTT. The chain links TRBV6-1 to TRBJ2-3; 9 bases line up with TRBD1. Trimming at V came to 3 bases and at J to 5 bases, leaving 12 bases not matched to a gene. CDR3 length: 17 residues. CDR1 MNHNS and CDR2 SASEGT come from the germline V gene.

This clone was detected a few times. This sequence joins TRBV2 and TRBJ1-2; no firm D call. Looked up from germline, CDR1 is SNHLY and CDR2 is FYNNEI. The CDR3 contains 12 residues. V lost 2 bases and J 8 bases, leaving 9 bases between the germline ends. The CDR3 loop is CASSERSNGYTF. The CDR3 nucleotides are TGTGCCAGCAGTGAAAGGAGTAACGGCTACACCTTC.

The chain's CDR3 is CASSLAAYARSGEQFF. CDR3 nucleotides: TGTGCCAGCAGCTTGGCCGCCTACGCGAGGAGCGGTGAGCAGTTCTTC. The rearrangement links TRBV5-6 to TRBJ2-1, with D possibly being TRBD2 (5 bases). V dropped 0 bases and J dropped 9 bases, with 19 bases sitting between them. Germline V gene data show CDR1 as SGHDT and CDR2 as YYEEEE. There are 16 residues in the CDR3.

The genes are TRBV5-1 and TRBJ1-1; D is unresolved. Germline CDR1 is SGHRS and CDR2 is YFSETQ. The CDR3 runs 12 residues. Trimming took off 2 bases at V and 0 bases at J, with 2 bases between the two ends. DNA of the CDR3: TGCGCCAGCAGCTTCATGAACACTGAAGCTTTCTTT. Translating gives CASSFMNTEAFF.

This clone appeared a few times. V gene TRBV2 combines with J gene TRBJ2-7; possible D gene TRBD2, 5 bases. The germline gives CDR1 SNHLY, CDR2 FYNNEI. The length of the CDR3 is 14 residues. Trimming removed 3 bases from V and 7 bases from J, with 16 bases in between. CDR3 bases: TGTGCCAGCAGTGAGACGGCCAACCGGGGTGAGCAGTACTTC. Its translation: CASSETANRGEQYF.

On this clone itself: The same CDR3 arises from other DNA sequences in this sample as well. This sequence joins TRBV20-1 and TRBJ1-1; D perhaps matches TRBD1 (6 bases). Germline V gene data show CDR1 as DFQATT and CDR2 as SNEGSKA (reference sequence). Trimming took off 4 bases at V and 8 bases at J, with 11 bases between the two ends. The CDR3 has 11 amino acids. CDR3: CSATRQAEAFF. As DNA, the CDR3 is TGCAGTGCTACCCGACAGGCGGAAGCTTTCTTT.

This chain links TRBV29-1 with TRBJ1-1; D is undetermined. V was shortened by 3 bases and J by 0 bases, with 14 bases between the two germline ends. This CDR3 contains 15 residues. The V gene's germline CDR1 is SQVTM and CDR2 ANQGSEA. CDR3 loop: CSVDSRPGMNTEAFF. In nucleotides, the CDR3 is TGCAGCGTTGATTCACGGCCAGGAATGAACACTGAAGCTTTCTTT.

The V call is TRBV27, the J call TRBJ2-1, with 12 bases identical to TRBD2. Germline V CDR1 and CDR2: MNHEY, SMNVEV (reference sequence). V shed 2 bases, J shed 8 bases, and the junction held 10 bases outside the gene matches. The CDR3 covers 17 residues. CDR3 sequence (DNA): TGTGCCAGCAGTTTACTCCTTCCTAGCGGGGGGGCATATGAGCAGTTCTTC. Its protein product is CASSLLLPSGGAYEQFF.